This T cell receptor (beta chain) is drawn from a study of cytomegalovirus exposure and HLA in healthy donors (dated by TCRdb to the late 2010s). For context, the study as a whole: In an earlier analysis of fewer than 750 of the donors, less than 350 Gb of sequence data and 120 million or so unique TCR beta sequences from about 179 million T cells were reported. Alongside the repertoire data, information on donor age, sex, ethnicity and CMV serostatus was compiled. An early release that covered more than 550 HLA-typed donors contained about 290 gigabases of sequencing data and tens of millions of unique TCR sequences. Genome-wide SNP genotypes for about three fifths of the roughly 670 donors were used in a later genetic analysis, which treated that subset as a discovery cohort. Among the approximately 400 genotyped donors, about 85% belonged to the genetic ancestry cluster associated with self-reported Caucasian donors. In addition to the first cohort of hundreds of subjects, a separate validation cohort of 120 different subjects was used. HLA typing included class I and class II loci at four-digit resolution. Typing coverage differed by locus: A, B, C, DRB1 and DQB1 were typed in about 620-630 donors, DQA1 in roughly 500, DPA1 in roughly 590, and DPB1 in 472. The study used immunosequencing to profile the T cell repertoires of 666 subjects and linked those repertoires to cytomegalovirus serostatus. To predict cytomegalovirus infection status, the study combined high-throughput TCR immunosequencing, statistical association of individual TCRs with disease status, and machine learning. On average, roughly 200,000 unique TCR beta nucleotide sequences were sequenced per donor among about 400 genotyped donors of the cohort, with approximately 18% of those sequences being non-productive. Every discovery cohort repertoire had been produced on one sequencing platform. The study aimed to test whether signatures of past pathogen exposure could be identified by cataloging public T cell receptors. In a later analysis, previously published TCR beta repertoires from about 640 donors were re-analyzed and high-resolution HLA genotyping was added so that TCR occurrence patterns could be studied. To decide whether each TCR beta V gene segment behaved as functional or pseudogenic, an earlier analysis of some 580 of the donors relied on high-throughput TCR beta sequencing. The later analysis used no new phenotypic data to find candidate immune exposures, relying instead on TCR beta sequences and their occurrence across donors. Five DR-DQ haplotypes were treated as single units for association and clustering because of strong linkage in the cohort.

What the authors observed across the whole study: Broadly in line with IMGT annotations, most TCR beta V segments showed up in productive rearrangements about 90% or about 30% of the time in an earlier analysis of approximately 640 of the donors. A later analysis found that HLA-associated TCR beta chains were more clonally expanded and had lower generation probabilities than equally common non-associated chains. According to a later analysis, most CMV-associated TCR beta chains appeared to be HLA-restricted, and the HLA associations seemed to be driven largely by CMV exposure. V-gene and J-gene trimming of TCR beta chains was associated with a missense DCLRE1C variant in a later genetic analysis, and the association was replicated in an independent cohort. A cluster of highly shared sequence variants was judged likely to be a technical artifact of the sequencing pipeline. It was suggested by the authors that the approach could potentially be generalized to other disease states and immunological phenotypes. In a later analysis, TCR association rates were found to vary across HLA loci, with the most associated TCRs seen for DRB1 alleles and the fewest for HLA-C alleles. Linkage disequilibrium might explain the correlated functional status among segregating V segments, but an unknown experimental factor could not be excluded. The earlier analysis of approximately 590 of the donors excluded about 16 rarely observed V segments, including chromosome 9 orphons, because counts were too low. The study gave a list of about 150 TCR beta chains associated with cytomegalovirus. When HLA alleles, especially DR and DQ, strongly co-occurred, attributing TCR associations to individual alleles was difficult. According to a later analysis, parvovirus B19, influenza, CMV and Epstein-Barr virus appeared linked to several top co-occurrence clusters. A few of the identified cytomegalovirus-associated TCR beta chains were confirmed in vitro to be specific for cytomegalovirus antigens. Sequencing depth was assumed to be roughly uniform across donors in the presence/absence analyses, though that assumption may not hold. According to a later genetic analysis, donors in an Asian-associated ancestry cluster had fewer N-insertions in productive TCRs than the approximately 610-donor mean. The classifier was reported to diagnose cytomegalovirus status with high specificity and sensitivity in both the original cohort and the validation cohort. The only immune exposure information available for the cohort was CMV serostatus. Because HLA typing was unavailable for some donors at each locus, only the typed subset was used in association tests. A further reported finding was that TCR beta sequences accurately predicted the HLA-A and HLA-B alleles for most subjects in the first cohort. In a later analysis, about 16,000 TCR beta sequences were associated with specific HLA alleles at a false discovery rate of 0.05. In this cohort, only TCR beta chains were sequenced, and detectable features were limited by the absence of alpha or paired-chain data. Most TCR sequences were observed very rarely across donors, whereas some public TCRs were present in many individuals.

The library was generated by the immunoSEQ multiplex PCR assay. For the multiplex PCR, a mixture combining 60 forward primers for TCR Vbeta segments and 13 reverse primers for TCR Jbeta segments was used. A multiplex PCR assay on genomic DNA amplified the CDR3 region of rearranged TCR beta genes. The Illumina HiSeq System was used to sequence the amplified TCR beta libraries as 87-base-pair reads. Per the source publication's procedure: Across the 500 to 850 repertoires, a later analysis counted 60 million to 90 million unique TCR beta chains, roughly 11 million of which were shared by at least two donors. A nearest-neighbor algorithm error-corrected the raw reads and collapsed the reads into unique sequences, merging closely related sequences to remove PCR and sequencing errors. CDR3 sequences were aligned to IMGT reference sequences to assign V, D and J gene segments. For a sequence to be retained, a match of at least six nucleotides to both a V gene segment and a J gene segment was required. Rearrangements were called productive when the CDR3 lacked stop codons and stayed in frame with V and J; all others were non-productive. Following IMGT convention, CDR3 was defined as the stretch from the second conserved V-encoded cysteine to the conserved J-encoded phenylalanine. In an earlier analysis of more than 550 of the donors, sequences lacking an unambiguous match to a single V gene segment were excluded. An earlier analysis of 587 of the donors called V segments functional above 56.7% productive rearrangements and segregating when the between-donor standard deviation exceeded 5%. A statistical classification framework was developed to diagnose cytomegalovirus status using the catalog of TCR beta chain sequences. A later analysis assigned V and J genes by comparing TCR nucleotide sequences with IMGT/GENE-DB human TR gene sequences. In a later analysis, CDR3 sequences and most-parsimonious VDJ recombination scenarios were assigned using the TCRdist pipeline. In a later analysis, each TCR beta chain was defined by its CDR3 amino acid sequence together with its V-gene family, and reads lacking a unique V-gene family were excluded. As a way to deal with suspected cross-contamination and a sequencing artifact, a later analysis dropped roughly 600 nucleotide sequences that were highly shared and had low generation probability. In a later analysis, a clonal expansion index for each public chain was calculated from normalized within-repertoire ranks of inferred template counts. In a later analysis, generation probabilities were computed using a VDJ recombination model fitted to out-of-frame rearrangements, and the results were checked against IGoR. In a later analysis, TCR-TCR, TCR-HLA and TCR-CMV co-occurrence was scored with hypergeometric tests, and a repertoire-size bias correction was applied to TCR pairs. False discovery rates were estimated in a later analysis by permuting HLA or CMV assignments 20 times. In a later analysis, co-occurring TCRs were grouped with DBSCAN, and TCRdist sequence similarity was added when clustering was performed within HLA-allele-positive subsets. Repertoires with fewer than 30,000 or more than 120,000 public chains, plus five repertoires with anomalous nucleotide sharing, were excluded from co-occurrence clustering. TCRdb provides this immuneACCESS table in a form limited to in-frame rearrangements. Some clones are lacking; in checked studies, under half of them reflect an unresolved V gene, and why the rest are absent is not known. That table is the source of V, J and clone size, and D and trimming were worked out from the DNA. The sample yields 170,000 or so clones; under 80% were counted once. Under 15% of the sample rests with the top ten.

With respect to this clone: Its antigen target is currently unknown. No base qualities exist here, and no much larger clone lies one base off it.

In total, around 600 healthy bone marrow donors made up the cohort. At the time of sampling, every cohort member was nominally healthy, though immune exposures that went unrecorded were likely present. The donor tested CMV seropositive, placing the donor among the roughly 300 seropositive members of the cohort. A peripheral blood sample was provided by each donor, and peripheral blood mononuclear cells were used for TCR beta sequencing. Genomic DNA extraction from the blood cell samples was performed with the Qiagen DNeasy Blood Extraction Kit. The sequenced material came from PBMCs. The TCR originated in a woman aged 45-65 years in good health and CMV-seropositive.

For the CDR3, the sequence is CASRSGTTNYGYTF. The nucleotides are TGTGCCAGCAGGTCCGGGACAACTAACTATGGCTACACCTTC. Rearrangement joined TRBV6-5 to TRBJ1-2; 6 matching bases give a weak D call of TRBD1. The CDR3 sequence holds 14 residues, the cysteine and phenylalanine included. Solely the CDR3 DNA is kept, with 42 bases framed from the first base. In the germline V gene, CDR1 corresponds to MNHEY and CDR2 to SVGAGI. A distance of 11 bases separates the germline ends of V and J, which lose 6 bases and 0 bases respectively.